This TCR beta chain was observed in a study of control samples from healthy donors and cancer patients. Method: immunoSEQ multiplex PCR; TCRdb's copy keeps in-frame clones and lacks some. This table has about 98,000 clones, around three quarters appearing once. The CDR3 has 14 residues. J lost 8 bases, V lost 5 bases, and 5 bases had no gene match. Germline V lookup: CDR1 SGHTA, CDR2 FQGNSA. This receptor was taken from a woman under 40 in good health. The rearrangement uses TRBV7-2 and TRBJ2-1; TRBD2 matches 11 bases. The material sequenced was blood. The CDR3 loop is CASSLSGGAYEQFF. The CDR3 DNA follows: TGTGCCAGCAGCCTTAGCGGGGGGGCGTATGAGCAGTTCTTC.